Given below is one TCR beta chain in context. The antigen remains undetermined. The germline gene is not matched at one end of the junction; a read error may be the cause. It was with 60 Vbeta and 13 Jbeta primers that the PCR ran. Libraries were prepared by immunoSEQ multiplex PCR; TCRdb keeps only in-frame clonotypes and omits some of them. Its table records tens of thousands of clones. This sample was included in a study of cytomegalovirus exposure and HLA in healthy donors. General study findings and limits: What a later analysis showed was that several of the most significant clusters appeared linked to common viral pathogens. Most of the TCR beta V segments (in an earlier analysis) were productive either about 87% or about 30% of the time. Indistinguishable V segments such as TRBV6-2 and TRBV6-3 were excluded.

The CDR3 runs 15 residues. Germline lookup yields CDR1 LGHNA and CDR2 YSLEER. J is TRBJ2-1 and V is TRBV4-3, with 13 positions matching TRBD2. The sequenced sample consisted of PBMCs. This TCR derives from a female donor in good health and CMV-seronegative. Here the CDR3 reads CASSQRLAGGNGQFF. The CDR3 DNA follows: TGCGCCAGCAGCCAACGACTAGCGGGGGGCAATGGGCAGTTCTTC.